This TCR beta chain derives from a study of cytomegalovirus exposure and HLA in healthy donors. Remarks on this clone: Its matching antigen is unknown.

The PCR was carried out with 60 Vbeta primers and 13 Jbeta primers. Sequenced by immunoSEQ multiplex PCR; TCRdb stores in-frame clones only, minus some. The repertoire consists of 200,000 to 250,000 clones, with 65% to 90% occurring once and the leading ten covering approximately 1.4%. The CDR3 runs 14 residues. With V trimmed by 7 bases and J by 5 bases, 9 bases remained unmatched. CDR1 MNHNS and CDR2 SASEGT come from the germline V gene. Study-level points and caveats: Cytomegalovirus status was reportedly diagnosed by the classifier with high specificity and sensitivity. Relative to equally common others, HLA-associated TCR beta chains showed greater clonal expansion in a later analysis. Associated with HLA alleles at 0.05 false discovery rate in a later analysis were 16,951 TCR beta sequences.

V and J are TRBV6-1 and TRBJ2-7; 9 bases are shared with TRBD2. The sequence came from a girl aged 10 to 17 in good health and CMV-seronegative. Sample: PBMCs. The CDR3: CASIPGLASDEQYF. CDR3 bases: TGTGCCAGCATCCCGGGACTAGCTTCTGACGAGCAGTACTTC.